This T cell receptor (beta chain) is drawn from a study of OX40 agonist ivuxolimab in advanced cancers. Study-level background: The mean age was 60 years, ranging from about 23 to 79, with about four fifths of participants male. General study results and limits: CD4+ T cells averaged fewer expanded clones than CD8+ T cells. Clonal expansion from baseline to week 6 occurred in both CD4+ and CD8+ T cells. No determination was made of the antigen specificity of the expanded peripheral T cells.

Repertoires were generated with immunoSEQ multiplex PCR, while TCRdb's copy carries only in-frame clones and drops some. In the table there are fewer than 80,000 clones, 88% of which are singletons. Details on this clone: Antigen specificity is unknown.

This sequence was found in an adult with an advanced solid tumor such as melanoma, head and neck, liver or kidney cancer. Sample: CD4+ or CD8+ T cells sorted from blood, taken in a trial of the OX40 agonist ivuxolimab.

CDR3 in amino acids: CASSLKAGQDTHNEQFF. The CDR3 DNA reads TGCGCCAGCAGCTTGAAAGCGGGACAGGATACCCACAATGAGCAGTTCTTC. This chain uses TRBV5-1 with TRBJ2-1, with D perhaps matching TRBD1 (8 bases). This CDR3 contains 17 residues. Trimming left V 1 base short and J 5 bases short, with 19 bases between. Germline CDR1 and CDR2: SGHRS and YFSETQ. The full variable domain, its missing parts supplied by reference TRBV5-1 and TRBJ2-1, is KAGVTQTPRYLIKTRGQQVTLSCSPISGHRSVSWYQQTPGQGLQFLFEYFSETQRNKGNFPGRFSGRQFSNSRSEMNVSTLELGDSALYLCASSLKAGQDTHNEQFFGPGTRLTVL.